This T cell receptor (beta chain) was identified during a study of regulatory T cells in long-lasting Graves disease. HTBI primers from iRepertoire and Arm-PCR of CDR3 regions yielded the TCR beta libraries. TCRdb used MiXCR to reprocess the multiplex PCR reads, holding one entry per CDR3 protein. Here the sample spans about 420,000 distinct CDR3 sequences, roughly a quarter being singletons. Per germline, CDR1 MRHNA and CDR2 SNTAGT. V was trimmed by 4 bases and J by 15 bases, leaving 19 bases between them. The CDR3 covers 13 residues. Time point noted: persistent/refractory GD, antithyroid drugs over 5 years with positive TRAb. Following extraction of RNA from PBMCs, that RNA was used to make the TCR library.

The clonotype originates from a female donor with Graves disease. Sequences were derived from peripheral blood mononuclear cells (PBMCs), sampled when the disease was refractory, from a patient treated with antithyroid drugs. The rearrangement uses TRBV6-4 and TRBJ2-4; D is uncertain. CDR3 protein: CASSGLKVEGLYF. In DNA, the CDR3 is TGTGCCAGCAGTGGCCTTAAAGTAGAAGGTCTGTACTTC.